The clone carrying this T cell receptor (beta chain) was seen a handful of times. Antigen unknown. The sample comes from a study of blood T cells in healthy people across ages. CDR1 DFQATT and CDR2 SNEGSKA come from the germline V gene (reference sequence). The V end was cut by 6 bases, the J end by 6 bases, with 18 bases between. CDR3 length equals 14 residues. The draw of peripheral blood yielded around 10 milliliters from each donor. Study-level results: Donors of long life had a larger count of naive CD4+ cells and greater diversity than aged donors. PBMCs left unsorted prevented a conclusive naive versus antigen-experienced comparison.

A second PCR, run for about 7 to 12 cycles, used a sample-barcoded 5' primer plus a J-beta primer mix. From the 5' RACE reads, TCRdb called clonotypes with MiXCR, one entry per CDR3 protein. The table lists about 830,000 distinct CDR3 sequences, 62% of them singletons. Sequenced material: blood. This TCR derives from a man younger than 45 in good health. J is TRBJ2-1 and V is TRBV20-1; possibly TRBD1 or TRBD2 for D (6 bases each). CDR3 in DNA: TGCAGTGCCAAGAGGGGGGATTCTCGCAATGAGCAGTTCTTC. Translated, it gives CSAKRGDSRNEQFF.